Shown below are 9 T cell receptor beta chains from a single sample sequenced in a study of beta chain features in type 1 diabetes listed by TCRdb under 2018. Broad study findings and their caveats: In all four CD4+ subsets, TCRB CDR3 length was moderately but significantly shorter in type 1 diabetes patients.

Libraries were built with the immunoSEQ multiplex PCR assay. The High Capacity cDNA Reverse Transcription Kit was used to reverse transcribe all of the isolated RNA, meaning that expressed TCRB transcripts were what got sequenced. The table was pulled from immuneACCESS by TCRdb, which kept in-frame rearrangements only. Such tables lose some clones; where checked, under half of the loss comes from unresolved V genes, and the rest has no known cause. The sample table lists some 250,000 clones, 9.5% to 13% of them with a count of one. Together, the top ten hold roughly 0.017% of the sample. These receptors have no identified antigens. The sequencing sample was made of naive CD4+ T cells from blood. This sample's cell subset or site label indicates: true naive CD4+ T cells. These receptors originate from a man aged 25-40 years with type 1 diabetes.

The chain links TRBV29-1 to TRBJ1-2; possibly TRBD1 for D (5 bases). The CDR3 length is 14 residues. V gave up 6 bases and J gave up 0 bases, with 14 bases separating them. Germline CDR1 is SQVTM and CDR2 is ANQGSEA. The CDR3 loop is CSVDTGPANYGYTF. The CDR3 DNA sequence: TGCAGCGTGGATACAGGCCCAGCTAACTATGGCTACACCTTC.

The rearrangement uses TRBV19 and TRBJ2-7; TRBD1 aligns across 8 bases. This CDR3 contains 13 residues. Germline values: CDR1 LNHDA, CDR2 SQIVND (reference sequence). Trimming took 4 bases from V and 3 from J; bases not matched to a gene: 2. In nucleotides, the CDR3 is TGTGCCAGTAGTAGACAGGGGCGCTACGAGCAGTACTTC. It yields the protein CASSRQGRYEQYF.

This clone was picked up a small number of times. V gene TRBV9 combines with J gene TRBJ1-6; D may be TRBD1 (5 bases). V shed 2 bases and J shed 6 bases, with 15 bases lying between them. Germline V CDR1 and CDR2: SGDLS, YYNGEE. The CDR3 has 16 amino acids. In nucleotides, the CDR3 is TGTGCCAGCAGCGTTGGTGGCTCAGGGCCTAATTCACCCCTCCACTTT. Its protein product is CASSVGGSGPNSPLHF.

The rearrangement joins TRBV29-1 to TRBJ2-3, with D possibly TRBD2 on 6 matching bases. Germline CDR1 is SQVTM and CDR2 is ANQGSEA. The CDR3 totals 14 residues. V lost 3 bases, J lost 2 bases, and 12 bases lay in between. The CDR3 DNA sequence: TGCAGCGTTGATCGCGGGGATCCCACAGATACGCAGTATTTT. Translation: CSVDRGDPTDTQYF.

The table lists this clone with a few counts. This chain links TRBV15 with TRBJ1-6; D gene ambiguous. The CDR3 sequence is 13 residues long. Trimming removed 2 bases at V and 8 bases at J, with 7 bases between. Per germline, CDR1 LNHNV and CDR2 YYDKDF (reference sequence). DNA for the CDR3: TGTGCCACCAGCAGACAGGAGGATTCACCCCTCCACTTT. This sequence encodes CATSRQEDSPLHF.

This clone was found a few times. This chain connects TRBV5-4 to TRBJ2-3, with 9 bases that match TRBD2. The CDR3 has 16 residues. Trimming at V came to 2 bases and at J to 2 bases, leaving 6 bases not matched to a gene. CDR1 is SGHNT, CDR2 YYREEE, per germline (reference sequence). CDR3 loop: CASSFKIAGATDTQYF. The CDR3 DNA reads as TGTGCCAGCAGCTTTAAGATAGCGGGGGCCACAGATACGCAGTATTTT.

This clone was counted only a few times. The chain recombines TRBV9 with TRBJ1-2; 9 bases are shared with TRBD1. V shed 0 bases and J 7 bases; nucleotides not matched to a gene: 13. This CDR3 has 17 residues. CDR1 is SGDLS and CDR2 is YYNGEE in the germline V gene. The CDR3 protein is CASSVARVGTGFSGYTF. DNA for the CDR3: TGTGCCAGCAGCGTAGCAAGGGTTGGGACAGGGTTCTCTGGCTACACCTTC.

The chain combines TRBV9 with TRBJ2-1, with 8 bases aligning to TRBD1. The CDR3 is 15 residues long. CDR1 is SGDLS, CDR2 YYNGEE, per germline. Trimming cost V 3 bases and J 1 base; bases outside gene matches: 3. The CDR3 sequence is CASSAGTGSYNEQFF. In nucleotides, the CDR3 is TGTGCCAGCAGCGCCGGGACAGGATCCTACAATGAGCAGTTCTTC.

This clone occurred a few times. This chain uses TRBV9 with TRBJ2-7; 8 nucleotides agree with TRBD1. The CDR3 is 14 amino acids. The V and J ends lost 5 bases and 1 base, in that order; junction bases with no gene match: 5. Per germline, CDR1 SGDLS and CDR2 YYNGEE. CDR3 sequence reads: CASRRTGSSYEQYF. The CDR3 nucleotides are TGTGCCAGCAGGAGGACAGGGTCATCCTACGAGCAGTACTTC. Full variable domain (outside the CDR3, taken from reference TRBV9 and TRBJ2-7): DSGVTQTPKHLITATGQRVTLRCSPRSGDLSVYWYQQSLDQGLQFLIQYYNGEERAKGNILERFSAQQFPDLHSELNLSSLELGDSALYFCASRRTGSSYEQYFGPGTRLTVT.